This entry features one T cell receptor beta chain sequence. Its antigen is still unknown. This sample was included in a study of shared clonotypes between healthy human individuals. Study-wide results and caveats: Researchers sampled blood only, noting tissue repertoires likely differ.

Sequenced by immunoSEQ multiplex PCR; TCRdb stores in-frame clones only, minus some. Among about 380,000 clones, 90% to 98% were seen once, and the ten largest hold more than 0.3%. CD8 memory merged CD45RO+ cells and CCR7-negative CD45RA+ TemRA cells into one population. The sample comprised memory CD8+ T cells sorted from blood. Subset given: CD45RO+ cells pooled with CCR7-negative TemRA cells. The receptor's source is a man aged 30 to 39 in good health.

CDR3 nucleotide sequence: TGTGCCAGCAGTTTATATGTGGGCGGCAATGAGCAGTTCTTC. Translation: CASSLYVGGNEQFF. V is TRBV28 and J is TRBJ2-1; D is unresolved. Germline CDR1 MDHEN, CDR2 SYDVKM. Trimming stripped 1 base from V and 6 bases from J, with 10 bases between. The CDR3 covers 14 residues.